This T cell receptor beta chain was recovered during a study of T cell repertoires in cytomegalovirus infection. Study-wide background: CMV infection together with matching HLA type was indicated by public TCR beta signatures.

Per germline, CDR1 SGDLS and CDR2 YYNGEE. The CDR3 is 15 amino acids. Unmatched junction bases numbered 6, after V lost 3 bases and J lost 1 base. Each CDR3 protein gets one entry after TCRdb re-called the reads with MiXCR. The sample has some 440,000 distinct CDR3 sequences; roughly 30% are singletons. This clonotype was seen only a few times. As yet, its antigen is unknown. Findings and caveats of the study: What dominated the ex vivo response were HLA-C-restricted CMV-specific TCR beta clonotypes. There were carriers of CMV plus the relevant HLA, and cumulative public TCR beta family frequency identified them.

This chain connects TRBV9 to TRBJ1-1; 7 nucleotides align to TRBD1. The clonotype comes from a human donor in good health (CMV status not recorded). Some clones in this sample may be carry-over from other donors' samples. The source material was PBMCs. CDR3 loop: CASSGRQGQNTEAFF. The CDR3 DNA is TGTGCCAGCAGCGGTCGACAGGGACAGAACACTGAAGCTTTCTTT.